This T cell receptor (beta chain) appears in the sequencing data of a study of CXCR3-negative and CXCR3-positive naive CD8 T cells. Study-wide points: Naive cells used TRBV-TRBJ genes in much the same way whether CXCR3-negative or CXCR3-positive; memory cells did not. More hydrophobic TRB CDR3s occurred in CXCR3-positive than in CXCR3-negative naive cells.

Comment on this clonotype: Its specificity is unknown.

The CDR3 loop spans 18 amino acids. Libraries were UMI-labeled 5' RACE TRB cDNA. After re-calling the 5' RACE reads, TCRdb lists one entry per CDR3 protein, DNA absent. Its listing shows approximately 100,000 distinct CDR3 sequences. The V gene is TRBV12-2, the J gene TRBJ2-1; TCRdb selects TRBD1, and the lack of DNA leaves this call unchecked. TRBV12-2 is shown as a pseudogene. Sequencing was performed on naive CXCR3+ CD8+ T cells from blood. Subset of the sample: CD45RO-CCR7+CD27+CD95- naive CD8+ T cells expressing CXCR3 (TNR3+). The sequence was obtained from a human donor in good health. Some clones in this sample may be carry-over from other donors' samples. CDR3 sequence reads: CASRLAALTGAVYNEQFF.